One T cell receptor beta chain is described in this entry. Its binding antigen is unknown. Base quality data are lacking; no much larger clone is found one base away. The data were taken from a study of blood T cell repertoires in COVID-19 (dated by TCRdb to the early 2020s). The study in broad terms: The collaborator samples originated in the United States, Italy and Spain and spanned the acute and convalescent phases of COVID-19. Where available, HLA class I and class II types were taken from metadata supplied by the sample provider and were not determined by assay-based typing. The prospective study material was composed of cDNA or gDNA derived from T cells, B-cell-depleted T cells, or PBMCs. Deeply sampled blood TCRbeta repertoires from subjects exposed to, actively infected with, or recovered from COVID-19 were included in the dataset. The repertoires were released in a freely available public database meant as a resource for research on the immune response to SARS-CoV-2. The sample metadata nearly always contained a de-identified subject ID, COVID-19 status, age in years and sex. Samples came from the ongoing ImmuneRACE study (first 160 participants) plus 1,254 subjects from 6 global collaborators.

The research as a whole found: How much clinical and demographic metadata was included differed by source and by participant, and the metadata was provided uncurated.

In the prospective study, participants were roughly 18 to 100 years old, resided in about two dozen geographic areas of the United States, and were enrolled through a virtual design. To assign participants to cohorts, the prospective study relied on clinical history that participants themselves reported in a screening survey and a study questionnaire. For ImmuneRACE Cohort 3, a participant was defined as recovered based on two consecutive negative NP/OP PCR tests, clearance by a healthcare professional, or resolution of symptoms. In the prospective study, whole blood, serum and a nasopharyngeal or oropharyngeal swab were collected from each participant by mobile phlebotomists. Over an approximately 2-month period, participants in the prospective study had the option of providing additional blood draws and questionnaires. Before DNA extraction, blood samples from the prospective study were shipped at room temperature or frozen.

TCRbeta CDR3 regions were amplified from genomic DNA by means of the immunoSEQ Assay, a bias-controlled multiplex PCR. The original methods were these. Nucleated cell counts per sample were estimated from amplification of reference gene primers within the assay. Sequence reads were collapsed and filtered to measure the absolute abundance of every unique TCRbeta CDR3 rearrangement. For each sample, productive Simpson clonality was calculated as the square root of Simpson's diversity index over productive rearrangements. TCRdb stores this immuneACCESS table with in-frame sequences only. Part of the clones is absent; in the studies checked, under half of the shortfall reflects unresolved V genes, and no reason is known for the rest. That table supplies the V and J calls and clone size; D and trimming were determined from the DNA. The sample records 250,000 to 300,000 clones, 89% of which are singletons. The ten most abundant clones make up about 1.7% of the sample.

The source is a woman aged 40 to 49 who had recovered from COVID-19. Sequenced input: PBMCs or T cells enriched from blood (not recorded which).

The DNA is as follows: TGTGCCAGTAGTGCTACAGGGGGTTACACTGAAGCTTTCTTT. Translated, it gives CASSATGGYTEAFF. The sequence links TRBV19 to TRBJ1-1, with TRBD1 identical over 8 junction bases. The CDR3 has 14 amino acids, counting the end cysteine and phenylalanine. Left in the record is the CDR3 DNA by itself, 42 bases read in frame from the first base. CDR1 and CDR2 were assigned from the germline V gene (reference sequence) as LNHDA and SQIVND. V lost 5 bases and J lost 3 bases, and the count of bases not matched to a germline gene is 5.